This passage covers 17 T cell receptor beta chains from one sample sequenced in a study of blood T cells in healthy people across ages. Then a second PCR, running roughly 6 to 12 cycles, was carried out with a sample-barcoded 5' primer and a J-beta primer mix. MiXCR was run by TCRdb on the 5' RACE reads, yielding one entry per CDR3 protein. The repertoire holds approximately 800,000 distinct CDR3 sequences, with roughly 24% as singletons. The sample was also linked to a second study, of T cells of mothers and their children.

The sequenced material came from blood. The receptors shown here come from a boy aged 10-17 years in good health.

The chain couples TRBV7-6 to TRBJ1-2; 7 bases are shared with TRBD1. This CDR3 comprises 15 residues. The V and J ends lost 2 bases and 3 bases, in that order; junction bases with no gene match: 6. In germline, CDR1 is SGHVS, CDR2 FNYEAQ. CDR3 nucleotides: TGTGCCAGCAGCTTAACCTACAGGGGTGACTATGGCTACACCTTC. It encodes CASSLTYRGDYGYTF.

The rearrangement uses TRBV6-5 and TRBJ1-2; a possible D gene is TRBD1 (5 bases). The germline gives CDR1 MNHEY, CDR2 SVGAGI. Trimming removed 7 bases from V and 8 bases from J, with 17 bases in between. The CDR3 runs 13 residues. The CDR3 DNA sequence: TGTGCCAGCACCCCCGGAGGGGCTCGGGGCTACACCTTC. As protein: CASTPGGARGYTF.

This chain's CDR3 is CSVVSGQTQYF. The DNA of the CDR3 is TGCAGCGTTGTTTCCGGGCAGACCCAGTACTTC. The chain uses TRBV29-1 and TRBJ2-5; no definite D call. Germline loops: CDR1 SQVTM, CDR2 ANQGSEA. V was clipped by 4 bases and J by 6 bases, with 9 bases between them. The CDR3 runs to 11 residues.

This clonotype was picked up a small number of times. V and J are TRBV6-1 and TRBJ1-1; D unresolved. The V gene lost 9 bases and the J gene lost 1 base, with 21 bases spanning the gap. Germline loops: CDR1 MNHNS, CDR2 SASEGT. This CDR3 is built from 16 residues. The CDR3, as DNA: TGTGCCAGTCGCCCACTGAGGTCCGTCGGGAACACTGAAGCTTTCTTT. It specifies CASRPLRSVGNTEAFF.

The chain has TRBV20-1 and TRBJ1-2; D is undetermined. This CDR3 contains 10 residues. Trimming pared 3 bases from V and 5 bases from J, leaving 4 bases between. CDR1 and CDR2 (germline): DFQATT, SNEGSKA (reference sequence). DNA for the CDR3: TGCAGTGCTAGGGCTTATGGCTACACCTTC. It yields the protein CSARAYGYTF.

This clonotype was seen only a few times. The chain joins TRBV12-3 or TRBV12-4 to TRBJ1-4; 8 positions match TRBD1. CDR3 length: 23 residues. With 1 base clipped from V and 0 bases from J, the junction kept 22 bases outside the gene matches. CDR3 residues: CASSLGAAVTGTGGLATNEKLFF. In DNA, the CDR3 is TGTGCCAGCAGTTTAGGGGCCGCCGTTACGGGCACAGGGGGACTTGCAACTAATGAAAAACTGTTTTTT.

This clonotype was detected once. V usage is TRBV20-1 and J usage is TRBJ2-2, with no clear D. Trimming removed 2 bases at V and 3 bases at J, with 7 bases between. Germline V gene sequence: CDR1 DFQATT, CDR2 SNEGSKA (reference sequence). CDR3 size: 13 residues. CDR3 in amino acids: CSARTLDTGELFF. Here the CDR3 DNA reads TGCAGTGCTAGAACCCTAGACACCGGGGAGCTGTTTTTT.

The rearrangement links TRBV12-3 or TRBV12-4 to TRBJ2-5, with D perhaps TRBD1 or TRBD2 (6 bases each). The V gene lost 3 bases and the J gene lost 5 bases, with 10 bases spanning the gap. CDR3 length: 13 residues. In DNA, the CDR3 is TGTGCCAGCAGTTTTCGGGGGCTGGAGACCCAGTACTTC. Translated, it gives CASSFRGLETQYF.

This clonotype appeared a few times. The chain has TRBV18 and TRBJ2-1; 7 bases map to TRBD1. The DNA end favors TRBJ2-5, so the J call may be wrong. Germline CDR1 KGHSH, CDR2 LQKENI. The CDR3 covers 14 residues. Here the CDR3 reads CASSSGQTGETQYF. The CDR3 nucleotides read TGTGCCAGCTCATCGGGACAGACGGGGGAGACCCAGTACTTC.

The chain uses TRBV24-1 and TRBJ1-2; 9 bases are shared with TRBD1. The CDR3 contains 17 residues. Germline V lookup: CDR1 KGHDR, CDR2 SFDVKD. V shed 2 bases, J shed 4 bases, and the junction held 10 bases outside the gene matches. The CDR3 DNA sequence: TGTGCCACCAGTGATTCGACGGGACAGGGAGGAGGCTATGGCTACACCTTC. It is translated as CATSDSTGQGGGYGYTF.

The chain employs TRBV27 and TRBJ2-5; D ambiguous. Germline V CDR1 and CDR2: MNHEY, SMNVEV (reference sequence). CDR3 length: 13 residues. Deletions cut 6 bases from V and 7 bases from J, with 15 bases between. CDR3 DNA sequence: TGTGCCAGCAGGGAAACTGGATCTGGGACCCAGTACTTC. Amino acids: CASRETGSGTQYF.

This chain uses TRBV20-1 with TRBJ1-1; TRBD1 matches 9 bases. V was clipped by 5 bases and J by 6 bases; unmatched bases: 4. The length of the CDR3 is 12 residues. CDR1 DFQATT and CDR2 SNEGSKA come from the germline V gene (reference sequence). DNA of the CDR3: TGCAGTGCTGGACGGACAGGGGCTGAAGCTTTCTTT. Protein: CSAGRTGAEAFF.

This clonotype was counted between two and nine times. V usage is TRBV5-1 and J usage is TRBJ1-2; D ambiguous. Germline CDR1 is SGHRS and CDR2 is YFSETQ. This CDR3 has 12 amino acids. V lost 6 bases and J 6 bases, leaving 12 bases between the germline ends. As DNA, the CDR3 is TGCGCCAGCAACCCTGGGTCGGATGGCTACACCTTC. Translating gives CASNPGSDGYTF.

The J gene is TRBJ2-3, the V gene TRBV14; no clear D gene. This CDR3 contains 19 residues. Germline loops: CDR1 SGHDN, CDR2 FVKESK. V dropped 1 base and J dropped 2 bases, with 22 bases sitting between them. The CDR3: CASSQVKSLIREYTDTQYF. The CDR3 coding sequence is TGTGCCAGCAGCCAAGTTAAGAGCCTCATCCGAGAATACACAGATACGCAGTATTTT.

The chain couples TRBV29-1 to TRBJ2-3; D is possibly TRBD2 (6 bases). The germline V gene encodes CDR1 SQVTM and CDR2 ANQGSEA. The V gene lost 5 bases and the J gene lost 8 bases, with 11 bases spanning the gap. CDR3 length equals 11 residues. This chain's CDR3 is CSVFPGGTQYF. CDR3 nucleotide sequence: TGCAGCGTTTTCCCCGGGGGTACGCAGTATTTT.

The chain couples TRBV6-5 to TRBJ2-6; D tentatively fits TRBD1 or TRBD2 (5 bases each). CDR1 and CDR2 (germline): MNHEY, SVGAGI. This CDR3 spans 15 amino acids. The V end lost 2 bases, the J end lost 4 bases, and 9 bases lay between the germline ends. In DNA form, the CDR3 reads TGTGCCAGCAGTTACACGGGGCACGGGGCCAACGTCCTGACTTTC. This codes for CASSYTGHGANVLTF.

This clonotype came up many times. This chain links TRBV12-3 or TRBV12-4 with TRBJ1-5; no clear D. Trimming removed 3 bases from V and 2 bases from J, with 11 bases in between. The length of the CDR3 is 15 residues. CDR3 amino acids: CASSFGRHGNQPQHF. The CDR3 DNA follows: TGTGCCAGCAGTTTCGGTAGACACGGCAATCAGCCCCAGCATTTT.